Below, 6 T cell receptor beta chains from the same sample are listed, as sequenced in a study of shared clonotypes between healthy human individuals. Sequencing was performed with immunoSEQ multiplex PCR; in TCRdb, only in-frame clones are kept and a portion is missing. The sample carries some 2 million clones, about 95% recorded once. CD45RO-negative cells were positively selected for CCR7, leaving out terminally differentiated effector memory CD45RA+ cells. Sequenced input: naive CD8+ T cells sorted from blood. The receptors here all came from a man aged 18 to 30 in good health.

This sequence joins TRBV7-9 and TRBJ2-1, with 7 bases aligning to TRBD1. Looked up from germline, CDR1 is SEHNR and CDR2 is FQNEAQ (reference sequence). This CDR3 is 16 amino acids long. Germline trimming cut 2 bases from V and 2 bases from J; bases unmatched to any gene: 6. The CDR3 reads CASSLFTGVPYNEQFF. Here the CDR3 DNA reads TGTGCCAGCAGCTTATTTACAGGGGTCCCCTACAATGAGCAGTTCTTC.

This chain links TRBV4-1 with TRBJ2-7, with no clear D. V was pared by 0 bases and J by 1 base, with 13 bases between. This CDR3 has 16 amino acids. Germline assignment: CDR1 MGHRA and CDR2 YSYEKL. The CDR3 here is CASSQEGSLLSYEQYF. CDR3 sequence (DNA): TGCGCCAGCAGCCAAGAAGGTTCCCTTCTTTCCTACGAGCAGTACTTC.

The chain couples TRBV9 to TRBJ2-2; a weak D match, TRBD1 (6 bases). Germline values: CDR1 SGDLS, CDR2 YYNGEE. CDR3 size: 17 residues. Deletions cut 0 bases from V and 4 bases from J, with 16 bases between. The CDR3 region is CASSVASRGLPTGELFF. CDR3 nucleotides: TGTGCCAGCAGCGTAGCATCCAGGGGCTTACCCACCGGGGAGCTGTTTTTT.

The chain combines TRBV30 with TRBJ1-6, with 7 bases aligning to TRBD1. Germline assignment: CDR1 GTSNPN and CDR2 SVGIG (reference sequence). The V gene end was trimmed by 0 bases and the J gene end by 8 bases; junction bases not matched to a gene: 1. This CDR3 has 13 amino acids. The CDR3, as DNA: TGTGCCTGGAGTGTAACAGGGGATTCACCCCTCCACTTT. Its protein product is CAWSVTGDSPLHF.

Regarding this clone: Mismatch with germline at one junction end may stem from a read error. V is TRBV29-1 and J is TRBJ2-7; 7 bases are a match to TRBD1. Germline V gene lookup returns CDR1 SQVTM and CDR2 ANQGSEA. CDR3 size: 13 residues. CDR3 nucleotide sequence: TGCAGCGTTGAGTGGACAGGCAACTACAAGCAGTACTTC. The encoded protein is CSVEWTGNYKQYF.

The chain has TRBV29-1 and TRBJ2-1; tentatively, D is TRBD2 (5 bases). CDR1 and CDR2 (germline): SQVTM, ANQGSEA. This CDR3 has 15 residues. The V and J ends lost 6 bases and 5 bases respectively, with 20 bases between them. The CDR3 DNA reads as TGCAGCGTGGGATTTCCGTTGGCTAGCAACAATGAGCAGTTCTTC. Amino acid sequence: CSVGFPLASNNEQFF.